Listed here are 8 T cell receptor beta chains from one sample, sequenced in a study of CD8 T cells in Susac syndrome. Random hexamers served to reverse transcribe roughly 0.45 to 1 ug RNA. TCRdb passed the immunoSEQ multiplex PCR reads through MiXCR, listing each CDR3 protein once. The sample includes about 200,000 distinct CDR3 sequences, approximately 96% seen only once; the top ten take under 0.095%. Sequencing was done on a sample of CD4+ T cells from PBMCs. The receptors here all came from a human donor with multiple sclerosis.

The chain is built from TRBV30 and TRBJ2-5; no firm D call. The CDR3 covers 12 residues. CDR1 and CDR2 from the germline V gene are GTSNPN and SVGIG (reference sequence). V was pared by 3 bases and J by 1 base, with 6 bases between. Here the CDR3 reads CAWSEFQETQYF. Written as DNA, the CDR3 is TGTGCCTGGAGCGAATTCCAAGAGACCCAGTACTTC.

The chain links TRBV3-1 to TRBJ1-5; a possible D gene is TRBD1 (5 bases). The germline gives CDR1 LGHDT, CDR2 YNNKEL (reference sequence). The CDR3 is 15 residues long. V lost 1 base and J 6 bases, leaving 13 bases between the germline ends. CDR3 DNA: TGTGCCAGCAGCCAAGTTGGGGGTGTGGGTCAGCCCCAGCATTTT. This encodes CASSQVGGVGQPQHF.

CDR3 nucleotides: TGTGCCACCAGCAACCCGGGACACAGCATCTATGGCTACACCTTC. Its translation is CATSNPGHSIYGYTF. The J gene is TRBJ1-2, the V gene TRBV15, with D possibly being TRBD1 (6 bases). V shed 4 bases and J shed 4 bases, with 16 bases lying between them. Germline lookup yields CDR1 LNHNV and CDR2 YYDKDF (reference sequence). The CDR3 is 15 amino acids.

This clonotype was detected only once. V usage is TRBV29-1 and J usage is TRBJ2-3; D is possibly TRBD2 (6 bases). Germline CDR1 reads SQVTM; CDR2 reads ANQGSEA. The CDR3 runs to 15 residues. V gave up 1 base and J gave up 2 bases, with 13 bases separating them. CDR3 coding DNA: TGCAGCGTTGAAGTTGGCGGGGCATCCACAGATACGCAGTATTTT. It encodes CSVEVGGASTDTQYF.

This chain links TRBV12-3 or TRBV12-4 with TRBJ2-2; TRBD1 aligns across 7 bases. CDR3 length: 14 residues. V lost 6 bases and J lost 5; bases outside the gene matches: 6. CDR3 DNA: TGTGCCAGCAGGCCGACAGGGTCAACCGGGGAGCTGTTTTTT. It codes for CASRPTGSTGELFF.

The rearrangement joins TRBV7-2 to TRBJ1-2, with TRBD1 identical over 9 bases. The CDR3 consists of 15 residues. The germline V gene has CDR1 SGHTA and CDR2 FQGNSA. J lost 8 bases, V lost 5 bases, and 12 bases had no gene match. CDR3 sequence reads: CASSRPEQGARGYTF. In DNA form, the CDR3 reads TGTGCCAGCAGCCGGCCAGAACAGGGGGCGCGGGGCTACACCTTC.

This chain uses TRBV12-5 with TRBJ2-5, with 7 bases identical to TRBD1. Trimming at V came to 8 bases and at J to 0 bases, leaving 6 bases not matched to a gene. CDR3 size: 14 residues. The germline V gene has CDR1 LGHNT and CDR2 FRNRAP. The chain's CDR3 is CASNTGTDQETQYF. The CDR3 DNA reads TGTGCTAGTAACACCGGGACAGACCAAGAGACCCAGTACTTC.

The rearrangement uses TRBV18 and TRBJ2-3, with 7 bases aligning to TRBD2. Germline CDR1 is KGHSH and CDR2 is LQKENI. CDR3 length: 16 amino acids. Losses at the gene ends were 3 bases for V and 1 base for J; bases not matched to a gene: 7. The CDR3 protein is CASSPTGLSGTDTQYF. CDR3 nucleotides: TGTGCCAGCTCACCTACGGGACTATCAGGCACAGATACGCAGTATTTT.